Presented here are 23 T cell receptor beta chains from one specimen sequenced in a study of cytomegalovirus exposure and HLA in healthy donors. It was with 60 Vbeta and 13 Jbeta primers that the PCR ran. Generated by immunoSEQ multiplex PCR, the TCRdb table keeps only in-frame clones and is missing some. Of about 100,000 clones in the sample, roughly 82% were seen once. Material for sequencing was PBMCs. The receptors originated from a man aged 50 to 60 in good health and CMV-seronegative.

J is TRBJ1-6 and V is TRBV14; D is ambiguous. Germline lookup yields CDR1 SGHDN and CDR2 FVKESK. Trimming removed 2 bases at V and 5 bases at J, with 10 bases between. The CDR3 sequence is 15 residues long. As DNA, the CDR3 is TGTGCCAGCAGCCAACAAGCCCTTGATAATTCACCCCTCCACTTT. It specifies CASSQQALDNSPLHF.

This clone was counted only a few times. The rearrangement uses TRBV28 and TRBJ1-2, with a possible D match to TRBD1 (6 bases). CDR3 size: 14 residues. V shed 2 bases and J shed 2 bases, with 9 bases lying between them. Germline V lookup: CDR1 MDHEN, CDR2 SYDVKM. This chain's CDR3 is CASSLGGQNYGYTF. In DNA, the CDR3 is TGTGCCAGCAGTTTAGGGGGACAAAACTATGGCTACACCTTC.

Worth noting for this clone: The sample holds other DNA sequences that translate to the same CDR3. J is TRBJ2-7 and V is TRBV5-1, with 13 positions matching TRBD2. CDR1 is SGHRS and CDR2 is YFSETQ in the germline V gene. The CDR3 has 15 amino acids. Losses at the gene ends were 4 bases for V and 7 bases for J; bases not matched to a gene: 8. The CDR3 sequence: CASSPGTSGVMEQYF. CDR3 nucleotides: TGCGCCAGCAGCCCAGGGACTAGCGGGGTGATGGAGCAGTACTTC.

The CDR3 sequence: CASSLVGLEGNEQFF. Here the CDR3 DNA reads TGTGCCAGCAGCTTAGTAGGACTAGAGGGCAATGAGCAGTTCTTC. This chain links TRBV11-2 with TRBJ2-1; 7 nucleotides match TRBD2. CDR3 size: 15 residues. Germline values: CDR1 SGHAT, CDR2 FQNNGV. With V trimmed by 1 base and J by 6 bases, 6 bases remained unmatched.

The chain carries TRBV5-6 and TRBJ2-2; possibly TRBD1 for D (6 bases). This CDR3 spans 16 amino acids. V dropped 7 bases and J dropped 3 bases, with 19 bases sitting between them. Germline V gene sequence: CDR1 SGHDT, CDR2 YYEEEE. CDR3: CASRPWGQVDTGELFF. In DNA form, the CDR3 reads TGTGCCAGCCGCCCCTGGGGGCAGGTGGACACCGGGGAGCTGTTTTTT.

This CDR3 reads CASSLQGAGAKNIQYF. DNA of the CDR3: TGTGCCAGCAGCTTACAGGGGGCTGGCGCCAAAAACATTCAGTACTTC. The genes are TRBV5-6 and TRBJ2-4; 9 bases fit TRBD1. CDR3 length: 16 amino acids. Unmatched junction bases numbered 4, after V lost 2 bases and J lost 1 base. Germline CDR1 SGHDT, CDR2 YYEEEE.

The V gene is TRBV9, the J gene TRBJ2-2; TRBD1 is a possible D gene (5 bases). Germline V gene sequence: CDR1 SGDLS, CDR2 YYNGEE. V lost 0 bases to trimming and J lost 5 bases, with 8 bases between them. The CDR3 has 14 residues. CDR3 sequence (DNA): TGTGCCAGCAGCGTAGAAGGGGCAACCGGGGAGCTGTTTTTT. Its translation is CASSVEGATGELFF.

Here the CDR3 reads CASSQDWAGGRTDTQYF. CDR3 DNA sequence: TGCGCCAGCAGCCAAGATTGGGCAGGGGGGCGCACAGATACGCAGTATTTT. The chain is built from TRBV4-3 and TRBJ2-3; D might be TRBD1 (7 bases). Trimming left V 0 bases short and J 1 base short, with 14 bases between. This CDR3 is 17 amino acids long. Per germline, CDR1 LGHNA and CDR2 YSLEER.

V gene TRBV11-1 combines with J gene TRBJ2-1; 9 nucleotides agree with TRBD1. Germline CDR1 reads SGHAT; CDR2 reads FQDESV (reference sequence). Germline trimming cut 5 bases from V and 8 bases from J; bases unmatched to any gene: 10. The CDR3 is made up of 15 amino acids. The CDR3 nucleotides read TGTGCCAGCAGCCCCCGGGACAGGGATTCTTATGAGCAGTTCTTC. Its translation: CASSPRDRDSYEQFF.

A single count supports this clone. This chain connects TRBV6-5 to TRBJ2-3, with a weak D call TRBD2 (5 bases). Trimming took 6 bases from V and 6 from J, leaving 13 bases between them. The length of the CDR3 is 13 residues. Germline V CDR1 and CDR2: MNHEY, SVGAGI. CDR3 region: CASSRAGQDTQYF. The CDR3 DNA is TGTGCCAGCAGCCGCGCGGGCCAGGATACGCAGTATTTT.

CDR3 in amino acids: CASINRVMNTEAFF. The CDR3 DNA follows: TGTGCCAGCATCAACAGGGTCATGAACACTGAAGCTTTCTTT. This chain uses TRBV6-1 with TRBJ1-1; D perhaps matches TRBD1 (6 bases). CDR1 is MNHNS and CDR2 is SASEGT in the germline V gene. This CDR3 contains 14 residues. The V gene lost 7 bases and the J gene lost 0 bases, with 12 bases spanning the gap.

The CDR3 region has the DNA TGTGCCAGCAGTTTGACAGGTTCCAGCGCACTAGGGGCTTTCTTT. It translates to CASSLTGSSALGAFF. V usage is TRBV28 and J usage is TRBJ1-1; D might be TRBD1 (6 bases). The germline V gene has CDR1 MDHEN and CDR2 SYDVKM. Trimming stripped 3 bases from V and 11 bases from J, with 22 bases between. The CDR3 covers 15 residues.

This clone has more than one count but fewer than ten. The rearrangement links TRBV19 to TRBJ1-5; perhaps TRBD1 as D (6 bases). This CDR3 has 16 residues. Germline V gene lookup returns CDR1 LNHDA and CDR2 SQIVND (reference sequence). Trimming cost V 7 bases and J 4 bases, with 20 bases left between them. The CDR3 nucleotides are TGTGCCAGTAAGAAGGGGGAAGCGCCTCGGAATCAGCCCCAGCATTTT. Protein: CASKKGEAPRNQPQHF. The variable domain in full, completed from reference TRBV19 and TRBJ1-5, reads DGGITQSPKYLFRKEGQNVTLSCEQNLNHDAMYWYRQDPGQGLRLIYYSQIVNDFQKGDIAEGYSVSREKKESFPLTVTSAQKNPTAFYLCASKKGEAPRNQPQHFGDGTRLSIL.

This clone was recorded once. This sequence joins TRBV5-1 and TRBJ2-7, with 11 bases fitting TRBD2. Trimming cost V 0 bases and J 4 bases; bases outside gene matches: 3. Germline V gives CDR1 SGHRS, CDR2 YFSETQ. The CDR3 runs to 15 residues. The CDR3 sequence is CASSLVSGREYEQYF. The CDR3, as DNA: TGCGCCAGCAGCTTGGTTAGCGGGAGGGAATACGAGCAGTACTTC.

This chain connects TRBV18 to TRBJ2-3; 13 positions match TRBD2. The length of the CDR3 is 16 residues. In germline, CDR1 is KGHSH, CDR2 LQKENI. With V trimmed by 0 bases and J by 7 bases, 4 bases remained unmatched. The CDR3 region has the DNA TGTGCCAGCTCACCACCAGGGACTAGCGGGATCAATACGCAGTATTTT. It codes for CASSPPGTSGINTQYF. Supplemented by reference TRBV18 and TRBJ2-3, the full variable domain reads NAGVMQNPRHLVRRRGQEARLRCSPMKGHSHVYWYRQLPEEGLKFMVYLQKENIIDESGMPKERFSAEFPKEGPSILRIQQVVRGDSAAYFCASSPPGTSGINTQYFGPGTRLTVL.

The CDR3 DNA follows: TGTGCCAGCAGTAAACTAGGGACAGAAAACACTGAAGCTTTCTTT. Protein product: CASSKLGTENTEAFF. The J gene is TRBJ1-1, the V gene TRBV27, with 7 bases that match TRBD1. Unmatched junction bases numbered 8, after V lost 5 bases and J lost 2 bases. The germline gives CDR1 MNHEY, CDR2 SMNVEV (reference sequence). The CDR3 contains 15 residues.

The chain employs TRBV30 and TRBJ2-5; D not resolved. The J call is doubtful: the DNA matches TRBJ2-7 better. The CDR3 totals 11 residues. Germline assignment: CDR1 GTSNPN and CDR2 SVGIG (reference sequence). The CDR3 region is CAWSIKYEQYF. The CDR3 nucleotides read TGTGCCTGGAGTATAAAGTACGAGCAGTACTTC.

V usage is TRBV18 and J usage is TRBJ2-1, with 8 bases that match TRBD2. The CDR3 contains 16 residues. Germline V gene lookup returns CDR1 KGHSH and CDR2 LQKENI. Trimming at V came to 2 bases and at J to 0 bases, leaving 3 bases not matched to a gene. The CDR3 spells CASSPSGGVSYNEQFF. CDR3 coding DNA: TGTGCCAGCTCACCAAGCGGGGGCGTCTCCTACAATGAGCAGTTCTTC.

The gene calls are TRBV5-6 and TRBJ1-2; 10 nucleotides match TRBD1. Germline trimming cut 1 base from V and 7 bases from J; bases unmatched to any gene: 4. The CDR3 has 14 amino acids. Per the germline V gene, CDR1 is SGHDT and CDR2 is YYEEEE. CDR3 residues: CASSLRQGAGGYTF. The CDR3 coding sequence is TGTGCCAGCAGCTTGAGACAGGGGGCAGGTGGCTACACCTTC.

The genes are TRBV5-1 and TRBJ2-5; TRBD2 aligns across 13 bases. The CDR3 totals 16 residues. CDR1 and CDR2 from the germline V gene are SGHRS and YFSETQ. Trimming cost V 5 bases and J 5 bases; bases outside gene matches: 9. CDR3 nucleotide sequence: TGCGCCAGCAGGATAGGACTAGCGGGGGACTTGGAGACCCAGTACTTC. Protein sequence: CASRIGLAGDLETQYF.

The rearrangement links TRBV5-1 to TRBJ1-1; maybe TRBD1 (5 bases). V dropped 4 bases and J dropped 5 bases, with 21 bases sitting between them. Germline V gives CDR1 SGHRS, CDR2 YFSETQ. The length of the CDR3 is 16 residues. The CDR3, as DNA: TGCGCCAGCAGCCCTCCGGGGGTAGGGCGGGGGACTGAAGCTTTCTTT. This translates into CASSPPGVGRGTEAFF.

The V and J genes are TRBV6-5 and TRBJ1-5; TRBD1 matches at 8 bases. CDR1 MNHEY and CDR2 SVGAGI come from the germline V gene. This CDR3 has 15 residues. V lost 6 bases and J lost 2; bases outside the gene matches: 6. Here the CDR3 DNA reads TGTGCCAGCAGGGCGACAGGGGTGGGCAATCAGCCCCAGCATTTT. Its protein product is CASRATGVGNQPQHF.

This clone was observed a handful of times. This chain links TRBV13 with TRBJ2-7, with 11 nucleotides matching TRBD2. V trimming: 5 bases; J trimming: 0 bases; junction bases outside the gene matches: 3. CDR1 is PRHDT and CDR2 is FYEKMQ in the germline V gene (reference sequence). The CDR3 consists of 15 residues. This CDR3 reads CASSGGTSGSYEQYF. CDR3 in DNA: TGTGCCAGCAGCGGGGGGACTAGCGGCTCCTACGAGCAGTACTTC. Full variable domain (rest looked up from reference TRBV13 and TRBJ2-7): AAGVIQSPRHLIKEKRETATLKCYPIPRHDTVYWYQQGPGQDPQFLISFYEKMQSDKGSIPDRFSAQQFSDYHSELNMSSLELGDSALYFCASSGGTSGSYEQYFGPGTRLTVT.